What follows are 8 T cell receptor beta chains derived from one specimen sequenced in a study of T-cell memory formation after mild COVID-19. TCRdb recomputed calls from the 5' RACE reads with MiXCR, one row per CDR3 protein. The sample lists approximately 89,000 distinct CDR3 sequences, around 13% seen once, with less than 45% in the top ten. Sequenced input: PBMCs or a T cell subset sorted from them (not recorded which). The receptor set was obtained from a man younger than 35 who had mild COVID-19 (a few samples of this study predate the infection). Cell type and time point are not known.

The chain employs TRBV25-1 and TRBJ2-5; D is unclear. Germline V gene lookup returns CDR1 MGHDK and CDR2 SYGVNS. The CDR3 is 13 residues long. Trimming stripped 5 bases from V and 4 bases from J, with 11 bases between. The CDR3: CASSTEYLETQYF. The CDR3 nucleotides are TGTGCCAGCAGTACAGAGTACTTAGAGACCCAGTACTTC.

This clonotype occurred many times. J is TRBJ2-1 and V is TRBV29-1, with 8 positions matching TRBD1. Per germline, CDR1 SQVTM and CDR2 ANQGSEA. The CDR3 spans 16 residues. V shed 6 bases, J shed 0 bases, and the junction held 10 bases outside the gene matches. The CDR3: CSVFTRTGSSYNEQFF. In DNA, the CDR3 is TGCAGCGTCTTTACCCGGACAGGGAGCTCCTACAATGAGCAGTTCTTC.

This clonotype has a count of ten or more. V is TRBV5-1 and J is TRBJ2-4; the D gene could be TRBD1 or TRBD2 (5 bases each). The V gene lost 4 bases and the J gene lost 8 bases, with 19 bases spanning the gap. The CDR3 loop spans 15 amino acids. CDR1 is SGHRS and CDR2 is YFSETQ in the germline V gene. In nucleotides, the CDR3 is TGCGCCAGCAGCATCCTAGGGGCCGGAGGAGACATTCAGTACTTC. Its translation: CASSILGAGGDIQYF.

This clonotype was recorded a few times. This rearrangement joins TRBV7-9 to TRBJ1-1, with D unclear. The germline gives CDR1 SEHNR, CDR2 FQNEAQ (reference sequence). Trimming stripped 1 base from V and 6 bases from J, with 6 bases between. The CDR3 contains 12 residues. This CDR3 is CASSLDGPEAFF. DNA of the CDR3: TGTGCCAGCAGCTTAGACGGTCCTGAAGCTTTCTTT.

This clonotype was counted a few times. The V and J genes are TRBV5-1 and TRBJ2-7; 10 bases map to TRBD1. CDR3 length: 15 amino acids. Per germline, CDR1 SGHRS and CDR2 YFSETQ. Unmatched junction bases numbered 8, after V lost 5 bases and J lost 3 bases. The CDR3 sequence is CASSPGTGVFYEQYF. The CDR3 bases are TGCGCCAGCAGTCCCGGGACAGGGGTTTTCTACGAGCAGTACTTC.

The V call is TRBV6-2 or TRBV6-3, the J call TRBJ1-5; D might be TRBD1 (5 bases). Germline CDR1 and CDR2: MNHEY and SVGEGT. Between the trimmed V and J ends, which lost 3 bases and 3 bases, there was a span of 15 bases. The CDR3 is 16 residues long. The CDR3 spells CASSYSRQFFNQPQHF. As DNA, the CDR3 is TGTGCCAGCAGTTATTCCCGACAGTTCTTCAATCAGCCCCAGCATTTT.

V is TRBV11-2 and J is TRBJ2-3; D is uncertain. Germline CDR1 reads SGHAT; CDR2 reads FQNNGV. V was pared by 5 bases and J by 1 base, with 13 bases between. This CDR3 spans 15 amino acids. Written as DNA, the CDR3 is TGTGCCAGCAGCCTCGGGCTAGAGGGCACAGATACGCAGTATTTT. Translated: CASSLGLEGTDTQYF.

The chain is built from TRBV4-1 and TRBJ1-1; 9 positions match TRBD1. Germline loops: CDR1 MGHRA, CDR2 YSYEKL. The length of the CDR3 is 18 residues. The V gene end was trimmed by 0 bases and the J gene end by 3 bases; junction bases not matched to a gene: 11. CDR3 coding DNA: TGCGCCAGCAGCCAAGATACAACAGGGGGCAGTTTGTACACTGAAGCTTTCTTT. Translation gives CASSQDTTGGSLYTEAFF.